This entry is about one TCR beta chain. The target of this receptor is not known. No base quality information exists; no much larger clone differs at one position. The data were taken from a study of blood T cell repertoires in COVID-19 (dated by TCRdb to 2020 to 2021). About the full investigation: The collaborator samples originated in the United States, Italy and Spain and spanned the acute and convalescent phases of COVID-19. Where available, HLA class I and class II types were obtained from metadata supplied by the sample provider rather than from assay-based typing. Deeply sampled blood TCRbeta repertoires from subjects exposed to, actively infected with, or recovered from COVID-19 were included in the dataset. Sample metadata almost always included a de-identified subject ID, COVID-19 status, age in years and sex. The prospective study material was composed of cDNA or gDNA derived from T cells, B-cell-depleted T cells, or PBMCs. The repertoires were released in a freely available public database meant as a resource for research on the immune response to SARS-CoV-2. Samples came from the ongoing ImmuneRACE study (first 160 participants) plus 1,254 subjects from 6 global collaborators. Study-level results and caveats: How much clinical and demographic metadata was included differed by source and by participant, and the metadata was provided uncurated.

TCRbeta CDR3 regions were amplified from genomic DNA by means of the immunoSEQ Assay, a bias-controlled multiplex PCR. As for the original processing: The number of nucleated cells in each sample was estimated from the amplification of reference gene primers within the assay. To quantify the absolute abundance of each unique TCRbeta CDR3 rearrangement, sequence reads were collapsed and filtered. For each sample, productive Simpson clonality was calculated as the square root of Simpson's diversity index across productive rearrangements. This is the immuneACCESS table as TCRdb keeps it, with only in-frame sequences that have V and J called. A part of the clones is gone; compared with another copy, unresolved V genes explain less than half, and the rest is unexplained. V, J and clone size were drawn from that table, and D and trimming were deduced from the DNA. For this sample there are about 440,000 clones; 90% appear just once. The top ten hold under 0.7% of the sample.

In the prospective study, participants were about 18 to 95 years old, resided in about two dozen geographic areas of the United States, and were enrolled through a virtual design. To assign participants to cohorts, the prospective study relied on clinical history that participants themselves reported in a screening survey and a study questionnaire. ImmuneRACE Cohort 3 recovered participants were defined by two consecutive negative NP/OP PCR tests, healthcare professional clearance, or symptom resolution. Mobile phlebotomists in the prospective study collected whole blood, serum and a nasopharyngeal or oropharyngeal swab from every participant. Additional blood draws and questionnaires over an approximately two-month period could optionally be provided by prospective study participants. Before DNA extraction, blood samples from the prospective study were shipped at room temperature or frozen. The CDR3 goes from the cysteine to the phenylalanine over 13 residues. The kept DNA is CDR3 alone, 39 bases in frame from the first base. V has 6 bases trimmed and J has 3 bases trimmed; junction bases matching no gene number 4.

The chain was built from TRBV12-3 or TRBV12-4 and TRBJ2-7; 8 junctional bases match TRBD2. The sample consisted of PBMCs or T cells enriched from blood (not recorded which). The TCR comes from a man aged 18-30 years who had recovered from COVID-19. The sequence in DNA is TGTGCCAGCAGACTTAGCGGGAACTACGAGCAGTACTTC. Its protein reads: CASRLSGNYEQYF.